This is a list of T cell receptor beta chains from one sample in a study of blood T cells in healthy people across ages. Via MiXCR, TCRdb re-called the 5' RACE reads, giving one row per CDR3 protein. The sample lists just under 550,000 distinct CDR3 sequences, around 24% occurring once. The data were also submitted as part of a second study, on T cells of mothers and their children.

Sequencing used blood. Receptor source: a boy younger than 18 in good health. Both conserved end residues are part of each CDR3. The D gene is left open where the match is weak. Some rows mark clone size as missing; the rest say once, few, many or name a class of expanded clone.

CDR3nt: TGTGCCAGCAGTCGGGGCCCAAGGCAGACCCAGTACTTC
CDR3aa: CASSRGPRQTQYF
j_gene: TRBJ2-5
abundance: NA
v_gene: TRBV12-3/TRBV12-4
d_gene: NA

CDR3nt: TGTGCCAGCAGTTTGGCGGGATTCAACTCTGGGGCCAACGTCCTGACTTTC
CDR3aa: CASSLAGFNSGANVLTF
j_gene: TRBJ2-6
abundance: NA
v_gene: TRBV6-2/TRBV6-3
d_gene: NA

CDR3nt: TGTGCCAGCAGCCTCCAGACAGGTGAAGCTTTCTTT
CDR3aa: CASSLQTGEAFF
j_gene: TRBJ1-1
abundance: NA
v_gene: TRBV3-1
d_gene: NA

CDR3nt: TGTGCCAGCAGGTCCGACAGGCGGCGTACTAACTATGGCTACACCTTC
CDR3aa: CASRSDRRRTNYGYTF
j_gene: TRBJ1-2
abundance: NA
v_gene: TRBV6-1
d_gene: NA

CDR3nt: TGTGCCCACTTCCCTAGCGGGGCAAAAGAGACCCAGTACTTC
CDR3aa: CAHFPSGAKETQYF
j_gene: TRBJ2-5
abundance: NA
v_gene: TRBV2
d_gene: TRBD2

CDR3nt: TGTGCCAGCAGCTCGCCCATCCGTCCTTCCTACGAGCAGTACTTC
CDR3aa: CASSSPIRPSYEQYF
j_gene: TRBJ2-7
abundance: few
v_gene: TRBV7-8
d_gene: NA

CDR3nt: TGTGCCAGCAGCTTAGCAAGTAGCCGCCAAGAGACCCAGTACTTC
CDR3aa: CASSLASSRQETQYF
j_gene: TRBJ2-5
abundance: NA
v_gene: TRBV7-2
d_gene: NA

CDR3nt: TGCGCCAGCAGCCAAGCGACGGGAGGGGCTGGGCTCTACGAGCAGTACTTC
CDR3aa: CASSQATGGAGLYEQYF
j_gene: TRBJ2-7
abundance: few
v_gene: TRBV4-3
d_gene: TRBD2

CDR3nt: TGCAGCGTTGTGGGCCTCTACGAGCAGTACTTC
CDR3aa: CSVVGLYEQYF
j_gene: TRBJ2-7
abundance: NA
v_gene: TRBV29-1
d_gene: NA

CDR3nt: TGTGCCAGCAGTGAAGGAGATGGGGGGCGCTACGAGCAGTACTTC
CDR3aa: CASSEGDGGRYEQYF
j_gene: TRBJ2-7
abundance: NA
v_gene: TRBV6-1
d_gene: NA

CDR3nt: TGTGCCAGCAGGTCGCAGGCTACTGATATTGAGACCCAGTACTTC
CDR3aa: CASRSQATDIETQYF
j_gene: TRBJ2-5
abundance: many
v_gene: TRBV28
d_gene: NA

CDR3nt: TGTGCCAGCCGACCCTTCAGTTTCTACGAGCAGTACTTC
CDR3aa: CASRPFSFYEQYF
j_gene: TRBJ2-7
abundance: NA
v_gene: TRBV11-2
d_gene: NA

CDR3nt: TGTGCCAGCAGCTACCTGACAGGGTCGGGCTCGACTGAAGCTTTCTTT
CDR3aa: CASSYLTGSGSTEAFF
j_gene: TRBJ1-1
abundance: NA
v_gene: TRBV5-6
d_gene: TRBD1

CDR3nt: TGTGCCATCAGTGAGCCGGGACAGGGACGAGGAAATGAAAAACTGTTTTTT
CDR3aa: CAISEPGQGRGNEKLFF
j_gene: TRBJ1-4
abundance: few
v_gene: TRBV10-3
d_gene: TRBD1

CDR3nt: TGTGCCAGCAGCCGTGGATGGGGACAGATTGCCGCTAACTATGGCTACACCTTC
CDR3aa: CASSRGWGQIAANYGYTF
j_gene: TRBJ1-2
abundance: NA
v_gene: TRBV7-9
d_gene: TRBD1

CDR3nt: TGCGCCAGCAGCCAGGGGAGGGCCTACGAGCAGTACTTC
CDR3aa: CASSQGRAYEQYF
j_gene: TRBJ2-7
abundance: few
v_gene: TRBV4-3
d_gene: TRBD2

CDR3nt: TGTGCCAGCAGCCTCAGGGGGGGGGCTCAAGAGACCCAGTACTTC
CDR3aa: CASSLRGGAQETQYF
j_gene: TRBJ2-5
abundance: few
v_gene: TRBV3-1
d_gene: NA

CDR3nt: TGTGCCAGCAACCCCGGGGCTTCTAGTGTCTACGAGCAGTACTTC
CDR3aa: CASNPGASSVYEQYF
j_gene: TRBJ2-7
abundance: NA
v_gene: TRBV28
d_gene: NA

CDR3nt: TGCAGCGTTGGAGGGGAGACTAGCTCTTACTCCTACAATGAGCAGTTCTTC
CDR3aa: CSVGGETSSYSYNEQFF
j_gene: TRBJ2-1
abundance: NA
v_gene: TRBV29-1
d_gene: TRBD2

CDR3nt: TGTGCCAGCAGCTTAGGCGGGGGGTTAACAGATACGCAGTATTTT
CDR3aa: CASSLGGGLTDTQYF
j_gene: TRBJ2-3
abundance: NA
v_gene: TRBV7-3
d_gene: TRBD2

CDR3nt: TGCAGTGCTAGAGACCACATACCGGCCTTGACAGAGACCCAGTACTTC
CDR3aa: CSARDHIPALTETQYF
j_gene: TRBJ2-5
abundance: NA
v_gene: TRBV20-1
d_gene: NA

CDR3nt: TGCAGCGTTGAAGAAGGAACAGGGATGAATGAGCAGTTCTTC
CDR3aa: CSVEEGTGMNEQFF
j_gene: TRBJ2-1
abundance: few
v_gene: TRBV29-1
d_gene: NA

CDR3nt: TGCGCCAGCAGCTTGTGGGCCGGACAGTCCGGGGAGCTGTTTTTT
CDR3aa: CASSLWAGQSGELFF
j_gene: TRBJ2-2
abundance: NA
v_gene: TRBV5-1
d_gene: NA

CDR3nt: TGTGCCACCAGCACCTCTCAGGGGGAGCAGTACTTC
CDR3aa: CATSTSQGEQYF
j_gene: TRBJ2-7
abundance: NA
v_gene: TRBV15
d_gene: NA

CDR3nt: TGCAGCGTTGAACCGGACAGTCCTAGTAACTATGGCTACACCTTC
CDR3aa: CSVEPDSPSNYGYTF
j_gene: TRBJ1-2
abundance: many
v_gene: TRBV29-1
d_gene: NA

CDR3nt: TGCGCCAGCAGCCAAGAAAACACAGATACGCAGTATTTT
CDR3aa: CASSQENTDTQYF
j_gene: TRBJ2-3
abundance: NA
v_gene: TRBV4-3
d_gene: NA

CDR3nt: TGTGCCAGCAGCTTATATTTCCAGGACGCCGGAGACACCATATATTTT
CDR3aa: CASSLYFQDAGDTIYF
j_gene: TRBJ1-3
abundance: NA
v_gene: TRBV7-6
d_gene: NA

CDR3nt: TGTGCCAGCAGTTTAGGCGGGAGCCCGGCCGAGCAGTACTTC
CDR3aa: CASSLGGSPAEQYF
j_gene: TRBJ2-7
abundance: NA
v_gene: TRBV12-3/TRBV12-4
d_gene: TRBD2

CDR3nt: TGCAGTGCTAACCGTGGGGGGGATGGCTACACCTTC
CDR3aa: CSANRGGDGYTF
j_gene: TRBJ1-2
abundance: few
v_gene: TRBV20-1
d_gene: NA

CDR3nt: TGCAGCGTTGACGAGGGTTTAAGTTTTCGCTACACCTTC
CDR3aa: CSVDEGLSFRYTF
j_gene: TRBJ1-2
abundance: NA
v_gene: TRBV29-1
d_gene: NA

CDR3nt: TGCAGTGCTCTACCTCTGACAGCGGGGAACGACGAGCAGTACTTC
CDR3aa: CSALPLTAGNDEQYF
j_gene: TRBJ2-7
abundance: NA
v_gene: TRBV20-1
d_gene: TRBD2

CDR3nt: TGTGCCATCAGGCAGGGACTAGCGGGGGCGAATGAGCAGTTCTTC
CDR3aa: CAIRQGLAGANEQFF
j_gene: TRBJ2-1
abundance: many
v_gene: TRBV10-3
d_gene: TRBD2

CDR3nt: TGCAGTGCTAGGACCTCGCGGGGCCTCCGGGAGACCCAGTACTTC
CDR3aa: CSARTSRGLRETQYF
j_gene: TRBJ2-5
abundance: NA
v_gene: TRBV20-1
d_gene: NA

CDR3nt: TGTGCCAGCAGCACCACCGGGGACGTAGGGTTTGGTGAAGCTTTCTTT
CDR3aa: CASSTTGDVGFGEAFF
j_gene: TRBJ1-1
abundance: NA
v_gene: TRBV12-3/TRBV12-4
d_gene: NA

CDR3nt: TGCGCCAGCAGCGCGGGACTCCTAAGCTCCTACAATGAGCAGTTCTTC
CDR3aa: CASSAGLLSSYNEQFF
j_gene: TRBJ2-1
abundance: few
v_gene: TRBV13
d_gene: NA

CDR3nt: TGTGCCAGCAGCTTGGGCCCCGAGGACGCCGGGGAGCTGTTTTTT
CDR3aa: CASSLGPEDAGELFF
j_gene: TRBJ2-2
abundance: few
v_gene: TRBV5-4
d_gene: NA

CDR3nt: TGTGCCAGCAGTCTCAGGGGGGCATCAGGCACAGATACGCAGTATTTT
CDR3aa: CASSLRGASGTDTQYF
j_gene: TRBJ2-3
abundance: few
v_gene: TRBV6-6
d_gene: NA

CDR3nt: TGTGCCAGCAGTTTGAGATTAGCGGGAGGCCGATACAATGAGCAGTTCTTC
CDR3aa: CASSLRLAGGRYNEQFF
j_gene: TRBJ2-1
abundance: NA
v_gene: TRBV2
d_gene: TRBD2

CDR3nt: TGCGCCAGCAGCTTGGATGGGGGGGGATCCTACAATGAGCAGTTCTTC
CDR3aa: CASSLDGGGSYNEQFF
j_gene: TRBJ2-1
abundance: many
v_gene: TRBV5-1
d_gene: TRBD2

CDR3nt: TGCAGCGTTGACCAGATAGGGACAGCAGTAGAAGAGACCCAGTACTTC
CDR3aa: CSVDQIGTAVEETQYF
j_gene: TRBJ2-5
abundance: many
v_gene: TRBV29-1
d_gene: TRBD1

CDR3nt: TGTGCCAGCAGACGGCTAGCGACGAACACCGGGGAGCTGTTTTTT
CDR3aa: CASRRLATNTGELFF
j_gene: TRBJ2-2
abundance: NA
v_gene: TRBV7-2
d_gene: NA

CDR3nt: TGTGCCAGCAGCTTAGAATTTGGTATGGAAGGGGGAACTGAAGCTTTCTTT
CDR3aa: CASSLEFGMEGGTEAFF
j_gene: TRBJ1-1
abundance: few
v_gene: TRBV7-2
d_gene: NA

CDR3nt: TGTGCCAGCAGTCGTTCAGTGGACAGGCACCTCGAGCAGTACTTC
CDR3aa: CASSRSVDRHLEQYF
j_gene: TRBJ2-7
abundance: few
v_gene: TRBV6-2/TRBV6-3
d_gene: TRBD1

CDR3nt: TGTGCCAGCAGTCCGCGGGGAGGCCGTGAGCAGTTCTTC
CDR3aa: CASSPRGGREQFF
j_gene: TRBJ2-1
abundance: NA
v_gene: TRBV27
d_gene: NA

CDR3nt: TGCAGTGCTAGGGACCTAGGCGAAGAGACCCAGTACTTC
CDR3aa: CSARDLGEETQYF
j_gene: TRBJ2-5
abundance: NA
v_gene: TRBV20-1
d_gene: NA

CDR3nt: TGTGCCAGCAGTCCAGCCGGGACCCTAGGCTACGAGCAGTACTTC
CDR3aa: CASSPAGTLGYEQYF
j_gene: TRBJ2-7
abundance: NA
v_gene: TRBV13
d_gene: NA

CDR3nt: TGTGCCAGCAGTTCGTCTTCGGGACAGGGGTATCGGAAGAGCAATCAGCCCCAGCATTTT
CDR3aa: CASSSSSGQGYRKSNQPQHF
j_gene: TRBJ1-5
abundance: few
v_gene: TRBV6-5
d_gene: TRBD1

CDR3nt: TGTGCCAGCAGTCCCGGGACAGGGAAAGCAACTAATGAAAAACTGTTTTTT
CDR3aa: CASSPGTGKATNEKLFF
j_gene: TRBJ1-4
abundance: NA
v_gene: TRBV12-3/TRBV12-4
d_gene: TRBD1

CDR3nt: TGTGCCAGTAGCATTTCCGAGGGACTCTACGAGCAGTACTTC
CDR3aa: CASSISEGLYEQYF
j_gene: TRBJ2-7
abundance: NA
v_gene: TRBV19
d_gene: NA

CDR3nt: TGTGCCAGCAGTGATGGCGCGGGGACAGGGAGCTCCTATAATTCACCCCTCCACTTT
CDR3aa: CASSDGAGTGSSYNSPLHF
j_gene: TRBJ1-6
abundance: few
v_gene: TRBV2
d_gene: TRBD1

CDR3nt: TGTGCCACCAGTGACCGGACCTTTCCGGAGACCCAGTACTTC
CDR3aa: CATSDRTFPETQYF
j_gene: TRBJ2-5
abundance: NA
v_gene: TRBV24-1
d_gene: NA

CDR3nt: TGTGCCAGCAGTTTTGGACTAGCGGGCGAGACCCAGTACTTC
CDR3aa: CASSFGLAGETQYF
j_gene: TRBJ2-5
abundance: few
v_gene: TRBV6-2/TRBV6-3
d_gene: TRBD2

CDR3nt: TGTGCCAGCAGCCAGGGGCCCGATTCACCCCTCCACTTT
CDR3aa: CASSQGPDSPLHF
j_gene: TRBJ1-6
abundance: few
v_gene: TRBV3-1
d_gene: NA